This TCR beta chain was found in a study of T-cell reconstitution after alpha-beta-depleted transplantation in children. Unique molecular identifiers were used in preparing the TCRbeta library. TCRdb re-called the PCR reads through MiXCR, storing one row per CDR3 protein. The sample has just under 350,000 distinct CDR3 sequences; 15% to 20% are singletons. Germline V lookup: CDR1 MNHNS, CDR2 SASEGT. V was clipped by 8 bases and J by 6 bases; unmatched bases: 14. CDR3 length equals 16 residues. This TCR was recovered from a male patient aged 2 to 10 who had a stem cell transplant for acute lymphoblastic leukemia, so the T cells may come from the graft donor. The V call is TRBV6-1, the J call TRBJ2-2, with 8 bases that match TRBD2. The input for sequencing was PBMCs, mostly from graft donor cells, taken 360 days after TCRalphabeta/CD19-depleted stem cell transplant. CDR3 residues: CASRSSSGMVPGELFF. CDR3 nucleotides: TGTGCCAGCCGCAGTAGTAGCGGGATGGTACCCGGGGAGCTGTTTTTT.